A single T cell receptor (beta chain) is shown here with its context. No antigen is known for it. V lost 5 bases and J lost 1, with 17 bases in between. The CDR3 covers 16 residues. Oncomine TCR Beta short-read sequencing was applied to DNA from cultured CD4+ T cells. TCRdb used MiXCR to reprocess the PCR reads, holding one entry per CDR3 protein. The sample contains 20,000 to 25,000 distinct CDR3 sequences, approximately 48% of which appear only once. Treatment noted: roughly nine-day PBMC culture with coronavirus spike peptide pools or control peptides (ViraFEST assay). Nucleocapsid antibody results, negative before and after vaccination, showed that healthy vaccine recipients had not previously had SARS-CoV-2 infection. The record originates from a study of vaccination and CD4 T cells after COVID-19. The wider study: Investigators drew the post-COVID samples a median roughly 99 days after diagnosis, with a range of 35 to 161. The cells in question were stimulated using overlapping spike peptides derived from SARS-CoV-2, HCoV-NL63, HCoV-OC43 and HCoV-229E. As a positive control, some control cultures were given a CEFX pool, while others were given an HIV-1 Nef pool or no peptide.

The J gene is TRBJ1-1, the V gene TRBV12-3 or TRBV12-4; D is possibly TRBD1 (6 bases). This TCR derives from a human donor who received a COVID-19 vaccine. Material: CD4+ T cells from blood, cultured in vitro, obtained before SARS-CoV-2 vaccination. CDR3 sequence: CASSPTQQGPNTEAFF. The CDR3 bases are TGTGCCAGCAGTCCTACCCAACAGGGACCGAACACTGAAGCTTTCTTT.